The rows below give T cell receptor beta chains drawn from one sample of a study of Graves' ophthalmopathy and Graves' hyperthyroidism. TCRdb passed the multiplex PCR reads through MiXCR, listing each CDR3 protein once. The table includes around 1,200,000 distinct CDR3 sequences, roughly 35% detected once. Sample: peripheral blood or thyroid tissue (not recorded which). The receptor set was obtained from an adult man with Graves' hyperthyroidism. The CDR3 runs from the conserved cysteine through the conserved F or W. The D gene is left open where the match is weak. Clone size is stated in some rows and not others, as once, few, many or a class when expanded.

j_call cdr3_length d_call v_call clone_size cdr3_aa cdr3_nt
TRBJ2-2 14 NA TRBV6-5 few CASSGVGVMGELFF TGTGCCAGCAGCGGTGTTGGAGTCATGGGGGAGCTGTTTTTT
TRBJ2-2 13 NA TRBV20-1 NA CSARRDITGELFF TGCAGTGCTCGTCGGGACATCACCGGGGAGCTGTTTTTT
TRBJ2-6 18 TRBD1 TRBV29-1 NA CSADGTGDRGVGANVLTF TGCAGCGCTGATGGCACAGGGGACAGGGGTGTTGGGGCCAACGTCCTGACTTTC
TRBJ2-5 19 TRBD2 TRBV6-1 few CASSEFAPPTSGDQETQYF TGTGCCAGCAGTGAATTCGCACCCCCCACTAGCGGGGACCAAGAGACCCAGTACTTC
TRBJ1-5 15 NA TRBV12-3/TRBV12-4 many CASRSTGEGGQPQHF TGTGCCAGCAGGTCGACAGGAGAGGGAGGTCAGCCCCAGCATTTT
TRBJ1-1 11 NA TRBV30 few CAWLKQFEAFF TGTGCCTGGTTGAAACAGTTTGAAGCTTTCTTT
TRBJ2-7 15 TRBD1 TRBV25-1 many CASSPGTGGTYEQYF TGCGCCAGCAGCCCCGGGACAGGGGGAACCTACGAGCAGTACTTC
TRBJ2-5 18 NA TRBV12-3/TRBV12-4 NA CASSGAWGQPNNQETQYF TGTGCCAGCAGTGGTGCCTGGGGGCAGCCCAATAACCAAGAGACCCAGTACTTC
TRBJ2-7 14 NA TRBV28 NA CASRLDSSSYEQYF TGTGCCAGCAGACTGGATTCGAGCTCCTACGAGCAGTACTTC
TRBJ2-5 16 TRBD2 TRBV9 many CASSLSGSGGGETQYF TGTGCCAGCAGTTTGAGCGGTAGCGGGGGAGGCGAGACCCAGTACTTC
TRBJ2-7 16 TRBD2 TRBV7-9 NA CASSSAERDLAYEQYF TGTGCCAGCAGCTCCGCGGAGCGGGACCTCGCCTACGAGCAGTACTTC
TRBJ2-7 12 NA TRBV10-3 NA CASRHYHYEQYF TGTGCCAGCAGGCACTACCACTACGAGCAGTACTTC
TRBJ2-3 14 NA TRBV29-1 NA CSVLWVGRQDTQYF TGCAGCGTTCTTTGGGTTGGTCGGCAAGATACGCAGTATTTT
TRBJ1-5 13 NA TRBV2 NA CASSDEGSQPQHF TGTGCCAGCAGTGACGAGGGGTCCCAGCCCCAGCATTTT
TRBJ2-5 15 NA TRBV10-3 many CAISELWGNQETQYF TGTGCCATCAGTGAGTTGTGGGGGAACCAAGAGACCCAGTACTTC
TRBJ2-2 16 TRBD1 TRBV6-5 NA CASGTLGQGRTGELFF TGTGCCAGCGGAACCCTGGGACAGGGAAGGACCGGGGAGCTGTTTTTT
TRBJ2-5 14 NA TRBV20-1 NA CSARDVGAQETQYF TGCAGTGCTAGAGATGTCGGAGCTCAAGAGACCCAGTACTTC
TRBJ2-5 13 NA TRBV7-9 many CASSLSLQETQYF TGTGCCAGCAGCTTATCACTCCAAGAGACCCAGTACTTC
TRBJ2-7 14 NA TRBV7-2 NA CASRQGESSYEQYF TGTGCCAGCAGACAGGGCGAAAGCTCCTACGAGCAGTACTTC
TRBJ2-5 13 NA TRBV30 NA CAWRQGAGETQYF TGTGCCTGGAGACAGGGAGCGGGAGAGACCCAGTACTTC
TRBJ2-7 17 NA TRBV10-3 few CAIMGGTGGGPSYEQYF TGTGCCATCATGGGGGGGACAGGAGGGGGACCCTCCTACGAGCAGTACTTC
TRBJ2-3 13 NA TRBV10-1 NA CASSPPNIDTQYF TGCGCCAGCAGTCCCCCAAATATAGATACGCAGTATTTT
TRBJ1-5 14 NA TRBV6-6 NA CASSRRVGDQPQHF TGTGCCAGCAGCAGGCGAGTTGGGGATCAGCCCCAGCATTTT
TRBJ2-5 16 NA TRBV9 NA CASSLGGVVSRETQYF TGTGCCAGCAGCCTAGGGGGTGTTGTGTCACGGGAGACCCAGTACTTC
TRBJ2-2 16 TRBD2 TRBV12-3/TRBV12-4 NA CASSGHGTSGTGELFF TGTGCCAGCAGTGGACATGGGACTAGCGGAACCGGGGAGCTGTTTTTT
TRBJ1-5 15 TRBD1 TRBV20-1 NA CSAVPGQGVHQPQHF TGCAGTGCTGTACCGGGACAGGGGGTACATCAGCCCCAGCATTTT
TRBJ2-7 12 TRBD1 TRBV10-3 NA CATSPGQGEQYF TGTGCCACCAGCCCGGGACAGGGCGAGCAGTACTTC
TRBJ2-7 12 NA TRBV9 few CASSQGSREQYF TGTGCCAGCAGCCAAGGCAGCAGGGAGCAGTACTTC
TRBJ1-5 15 NA TRBV4-1 many CATRASLGSNQPQHF TGCGCCACCCGAGCCTCCTTGGGGAGCAATCAGCCCCAGCATTTT
TRBJ2-5 15 TRBD2 TRBV5-6 NA CASSPSGGAWGTQYF TGTGCCAGCAGCCCCAGCGGGGGGGCTTGGGGGACCCAGTACTTC
TRBJ1-1 20 TRBD1 TRBV7-9 NA CASSLGRRQGAPGVATEAFF TGTGCCAGCAGCTTAGGAAGAAGACAGGGGGCGCCTGGGGTTGCCACTGAAGCTTTCTTT
TRBJ2-5 15 TRBD1 TRBV15 few CASSSSGTGTETQYF TGTGCCAGCAGTTCGTCCGGGACAGGGACGGAGACCCAGTACTTC
TRBJ2-2 16 NA TRBV2 NA CASSYSIPRSTGELFF TGTGCCAGCAGTTACTCGATCCCCCGGAGCACCGGGGAGCTGTTTTTT
TRBJ1-1 15 NA TRBV5-1 NA CASRLGDSGVGEAFF TGCGCCAGCAGGCTTGGTGATTCAGGGGTGGGTGAAGCTTTCTTT
TRBJ2-7 13 NA TRBV19 NA CASSMDGSGEQYF TGTGCCAGTAGTATGGATGGGTCCGGGGAGCAGTACTTC
TRBJ1-1 15 TRBD1 TRBV4-3 few CASSSGTGGFTEAFF TGCGCCAGCAGCTCCGGGACAGGGGGTTTCACTGAAGCTTTCTTT
TRBJ1-2 13 NA TRBV6-6 many CASSRGRAYGYTF TGTGCCAGCAGTCGGGGGAGGGCTTATGGCTACACCTTC
TRBJ2-5 16 TRBD2 TRBV4-3 NA CASSQALAGGDETQYF TGCGCCAGCAGCCAAGCACTAGCGGGAGGGGACGAGACCCAGTACTTC
TRBJ1-6 15 TRBD1 TRBV7-2 NA CASSLEQGGGSPLHF TGTGCCAGCAGCTTAGAACAGGGGGGTGGTTCACCCCTCCACTTT
TRBJ1-6 15 TRBD1 TRBV7-2 NA CASTQPGQGNSPLHF TGTGCCAGCACCCAACCGGGACAGGGGAATTCACCCCTCCACTTT
TRBJ1-2 14 NA TRBV29-1 NA CSSPTERVDYGYTF TGCAGCTCACCGACTGAGAGGGTTGACTATGGCTACACCTTC
TRBJ1-6 15 TRBD1 TRBV19 once CASSMRTGVLYPLHF TGTGCCAGTAGTATGAGGACAGGGGTGCTTTACCCCCTCCACTTT
TRBJ2-7 18 NA TRBV2 NA CASSRPRRASRIYVEQYF TGTGCCAGCAGCCGCCCGCGGAGGGCCAGTAGAATTTACGTAGAGCAGTACTTC
TRBJ1-5 16 TRBD1 TRBV7-2 NA CASSPLGQGITQPQHF TGTGCCAGCAGCCCCCTGGGACAGGGGATCACGCAGCCCCAGCATTTT
TRBJ2-7 13 NA TRBV5-1 many CASSLNYVYEQYF TGCGCCAGCAGCTTGAACTATGTCTACGAGCAGTACTTC
TRBJ1-1 14 NA TRBV19 many CASSFRTVNTEAFF TGTGCCAGTAGTTTCCGGACAGTGAACACTGAAGCTTTCTTT
TRBJ1-2 15 NA TRBV29-1 many CSVANWESGTPSYTF TGCAGCGTAGCCAATTGGGAGTCAGGAACCCCTAGCTACACCTTC